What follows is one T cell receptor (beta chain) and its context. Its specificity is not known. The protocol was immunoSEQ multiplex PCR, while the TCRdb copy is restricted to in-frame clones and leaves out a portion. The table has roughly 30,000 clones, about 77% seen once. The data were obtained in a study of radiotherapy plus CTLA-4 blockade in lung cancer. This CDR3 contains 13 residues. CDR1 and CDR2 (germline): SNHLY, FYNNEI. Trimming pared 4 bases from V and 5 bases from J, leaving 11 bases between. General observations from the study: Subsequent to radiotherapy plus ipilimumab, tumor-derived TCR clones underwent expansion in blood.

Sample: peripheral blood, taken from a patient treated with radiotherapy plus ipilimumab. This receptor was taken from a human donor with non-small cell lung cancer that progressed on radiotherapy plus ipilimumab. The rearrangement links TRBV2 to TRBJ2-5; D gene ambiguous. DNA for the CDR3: TGTGCCAGCAGTGCCCTGGGTTGGGAGACCCAGTACTTC. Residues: CASSALGWETQYF.